This is a list of T cell receptor beta chains from one sample in a study of T cells after yellow fever vaccination. Each CDR3 protein gets one entry after TCRdb re-called the 5' RACE reads with MiXCR. The sample holds fewer than 400,000 distinct CDR3 sequences, 9.5% to 12% seen once. The sequencing used CD4+ T cells sorted from PBMCs, collected 45 days after the yellow fever booster vaccination. Receptor source: a man between 18 and 35 years old who received the YFV17D yellow fever vaccine. CDR3s include the opening cysteine and the closing phenylalanine or tryptophan. D genes are given only for firm matches. Clone size is not always given. Where it is, it says once, few, many or a class for expanded clones.

j_call: TRBJ1-1; clone_size: -; v_call: TRBV12-5; d_call: -; cdr3_aa: CASGPRSNTEAFF; cdr3_nt: TGTGCTAGTGGTCCTAGGTCGAACACTGAAGCTTTCTTT
j_call: TRBJ2-1; clone_size: few; v_call: TRBV5-1; d_call: -; cdr3_aa: CASHVASTSRGEQFF; cdr3_nt: TGCGCCAGCCACGTGGCCAGTACTTCCCGTGGTGAGCAGTTCTTC
j_call: TRBJ2-1; clone_size: -; v_call: TRBV6-2/TRBV6-3; d_call: TRBD2; cdr3_aa: CASSQRGGTNEQFF; cdr3_nt: TGTGCCAGCAGTCAACGCGGGGGGACCAATGAGCAGTTCTTC
j_call: TRBJ2-1; clone_size: few; v_call: TRBV19; d_call: TRBD1; cdr3_aa: CASTMTGTGSDEQFF; cdr3_nt: TGTGCCAGTACCATGACCGGGACAGGCTCCGATGAGCAGTTCTTC
j_call: TRBJ1-6; clone_size: -; v_call: TRBV20-1; d_call: -; cdr3_aa: CSAREGGGGSPLHF; cdr3_nt: TGCAGTGCTAGAGAAGGTGGCGGAGGATCACCCCTCCACTTT
j_call: TRBJ1-2; clone_size: -; v_call: TRBV5-1; d_call: -; cdr3_aa: CASSLGAGIYGYTF; cdr3_nt: TGCGCCAGCAGCTTAGGGGCAGGGATCTATGGCTACACCTTC
j_call: TRBJ2-7; clone_size: few; v_call: TRBV20-1; d_call: -; cdr3_aa: CSAHRTDLHYEQYF; cdr3_nt: TGCAGTGCTCACCGTACAGACCTACACTACGAGCAGTACTTC
j_call: TRBJ2-1; clone_size: few; v_call: TRBV5-6; d_call: TRBD1; cdr3_aa: CASSLASQGEDPLFF; cdr3_nt: TGTGCCAGCAGCTTGGCGTCCCAGGGGGAAGATCCCCTTTTCTTC
j_call: TRBJ2-7; clone_size: many; v_call: TRBV5-1; d_call: TRBD1; cdr3_aa: CASSLLDRAPYEQYF; cdr3_nt: TGCGCCAGCAGCTTGTTGGACAGGGCCCCCTACGAGCAGTACTTC
j_call: TRBJ2-4; clone_size: -; v_call: TRBV28; d_call: TRBD1; cdr3_aa: CASTPRGSLAKNIQYF; cdr3_nt: TGTGCCAGCACCCCCAGGGGGTCGCTAGCCAAAAACATTCAGTACTTC
j_call: TRBJ1-4; clone_size: few; v_call: TRBV19; d_call: TRBD1; cdr3_aa: CASSTYRDSNEKLFF; cdr3_nt: TGTGCCAGTAGTACTTACCGGGACAGTAATGAAAAACTGTTTTTT
j_call: TRBJ1-1; clone_size: few; v_call: TRBV2; d_call: -; cdr3_aa: CASSEAEGSNTEAFF; cdr3_nt: TGTGCCAGCAGTGAAGCTGAGGGATCGAACACTGAAGCTTTCTTT
j_call: TRBJ1-6; clone_size: few; v_call: TRBV5-1; d_call: -; cdr3_aa: CASSLYSDSLGSPLHF; cdr3_nt: TGCGCCAGCAGCTTGTACTCGGACAGCCTTGGCTCACCCCTCCACTTT
j_call: TRBJ2-5; clone_size: -; v_call: TRBV12-3/TRBV12-4; d_call: -; cdr3_aa: CASSWNGETQYF; cdr3_nt: TGTGCCAGCAGTTGGAATGGAGAGACCCAGTACTTC
j_call: TRBJ2-3; clone_size: -; v_call: TRBV12-5; d_call: -; cdr3_aa: CASGTDTYTDTQYF; cdr3_nt: TGTGCTAGTGGGACCGACACTTACACAGATACGCAGTATTTT
j_call: TRBJ1-1; clone_size: -; v_call: TRBV10-3; d_call: TRBD1; cdr3_aa: CAISLGQGGTEAFF; cdr3_nt: TGTGCCATCAGTCTGGGACAGGGCGGTACTGAAGCTTTCTTT
j_call: TRBJ2-3; clone_size: few; v_call: TRBV20-1; d_call: TRBD1; cdr3_aa: CSADPLQGANYADTQYF; cdr3_nt: TGCAGTGCTGATCCCCTACAGGGGGCTAACTACGCAGATACGCAGTATTTT
j_call: TRBJ1-1; clone_size: few; v_call: TRBV11-2; d_call: TRBD1; cdr3_aa: CASSSQTGFDTEAFF; cdr3_nt: TGTGCCAGCAGCTCTCAGACAGGGTTCGACACTGAAGCTTTCTTT
j_call: TRBJ2-1; clone_size: few; v_call: TRBV9; d_call: TRBD1; cdr3_aa: CASSVGQGDNEQFF; cdr3_nt: TGTGCCAGCAGCGTAGGACAGGGAGACAATGAGCAGTTCTTC
j_call: TRBJ2-2; clone_size: few; v_call: TRBV9; d_call: -; cdr3_aa: CASSVARVGELFF; cdr3_nt: TGTGCCAGCAGCGTAGCCAGGGTCGGGGAGCTGTTTTTT
j_call: TRBJ2-3; clone_size: many; v_call: TRBV7-3; d_call: -; cdr3_aa: CASRRDPSTDTQYF; cdr3_nt: TGTGCCAGCAGACGGGACCCGAGCACAGATACGCAGTATTTT
j_call: TRBJ1-4; clone_size: many; v_call: TRBV18; d_call: -; cdr3_aa: CASSPGYTDEKLFF; cdr3_nt: TGTGCCAGCTCACCAGGGTATACGGATGAAAAACTGTTTTTT
j_call: TRBJ2-1; clone_size: many; v_call: TRBV7-2; d_call: TRBD2; cdr3_aa: CASSFGLAGGREQFF; cdr3_nt: TGTGCCAGCAGCTTCGGACTAGCGGGGGGGCGCGAGCAGTTCTTC
j_call: TRBJ1-6; clone_size: -; v_call: TRBV12-3/TRBV12-4; d_call: -; cdr3_aa: CASSLSEAGHNSPLHF; cdr3_nt: TGTGCCAGCAGTTTATCGGAGGCGGGGCATAATTCACCCCTCCACTTT
j_call: TRBJ1-2; clone_size: few; v_call: TRBV6-2/TRBV6-3; d_call: -; cdr3_aa: CASSYNNYGYTF; cdr3_nt: TGTGCCAGCAGTTACAATAACTATGGCTACACCTTC
j_call: TRBJ1-2; clone_size: -; v_call: TRBV12-3/TRBV12-4; d_call: -; cdr3_aa: CASRYSYGYTF; cdr3_nt: TGTGCCAGCAGATATAGCTATGGCTACACCTTC
j_call: TRBJ1-1; clone_size: -; v_call: TRBV12-3/TRBV12-4; d_call: TRBD1; cdr3_aa: CASSFQGVSRAFF; cdr3_nt: TGTGCCAGCAGTTTTCAGGGGGTAAGCAGGGCTTTCTTT
j_call: TRBJ1-6; clone_size: many; v_call: TRBV2; d_call: -; cdr3_aa: CASRADGNSPLHF; cdr3_nt: TGTGCCAGCAGAGCCGACGGGAATTCACCCCTCCACTTT
j_call: TRBJ2-5; clone_size: -; v_call: TRBV7-3; d_call: -; cdr3_aa: CASSLGGPRETQYF; cdr3_nt: TGTGCCAGCAGCTTGGGTGGCCCCCGCGAGACCCAGTACTTC
j_call: TRBJ2-7; clone_size: -; v_call: TRBV4-1; d_call: TRBD1; cdr3_aa: CASSLGQDTSYEQYF; cdr3_nt: TGCGCCAGCAGCCTCGGACAGGACACCTCCTACGAGCAGTACTTC
j_call: TRBJ2-5; clone_size: many; v_call: TRBV7-9; d_call: TRBD1; cdr3_aa: CASSFDRGNQETQYF; cdr3_nt: TGTGCCAGCAGCTTCGACAGGGGGAACCAAGAGACCCAGTACTTC
j_call: TRBJ2-3; clone_size: few; v_call: TRBV20-1; d_call: -; cdr3_aa: CSAEPRADSTDTQYF; cdr3_nt: TGCAGTGCAGAACCCCGGGCAGACAGCACAGATACGCAGTATTTT
j_call: TRBJ1-2; clone_size: -; v_call: TRBV4-3; d_call: -; cdr3_aa: CASSQDRQGDPYGYTF; cdr3_nt: TGCGCCAGCAGCCAAGATCGCCAGGGTGATCCCTATGGCTACACCTTC
j_call: TRBJ2-3; clone_size: -; v_call: TRBV4-3; d_call: TRBD2; cdr3_aa: CASSQVISLAGHTDTQYF; cdr3_nt: TGCGCCAGCAGCCAAGTGATCTCGCTAGCGGGCCACACAGATACGCAGTATTTT
j_call: TRBJ2-3; clone_size: many; v_call: TRBV4-3; d_call: TRBD2; cdr3_aa: CASSQFGGGAADTQYF; cdr3_nt: TGCGCCAGCAGCCAATTTGGCGGGGGGGCAGCAGATACGCAGTATTTT
j_call: TRBJ2-2; clone_size: -; v_call: TRBV5-1; d_call: -; cdr3_aa: CASTPSAGSTGELFF; cdr3_nt: TGCGCCAGCACCCCCTCCGCAGGCAGCACCGGGGAGCTGTTTTTT